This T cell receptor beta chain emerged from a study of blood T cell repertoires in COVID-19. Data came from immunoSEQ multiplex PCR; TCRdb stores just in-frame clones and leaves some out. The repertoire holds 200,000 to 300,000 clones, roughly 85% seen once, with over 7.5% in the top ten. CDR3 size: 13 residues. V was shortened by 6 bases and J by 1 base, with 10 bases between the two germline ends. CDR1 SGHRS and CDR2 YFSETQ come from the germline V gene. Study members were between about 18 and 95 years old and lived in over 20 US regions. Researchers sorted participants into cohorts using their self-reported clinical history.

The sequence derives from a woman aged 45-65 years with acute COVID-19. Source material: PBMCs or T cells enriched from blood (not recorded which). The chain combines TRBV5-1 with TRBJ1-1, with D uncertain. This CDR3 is CASKGGENTEAFF. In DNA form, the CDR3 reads TGCGCCAGCAAAGGCGGGGAGAACACTGAAGCTTTCTTT.